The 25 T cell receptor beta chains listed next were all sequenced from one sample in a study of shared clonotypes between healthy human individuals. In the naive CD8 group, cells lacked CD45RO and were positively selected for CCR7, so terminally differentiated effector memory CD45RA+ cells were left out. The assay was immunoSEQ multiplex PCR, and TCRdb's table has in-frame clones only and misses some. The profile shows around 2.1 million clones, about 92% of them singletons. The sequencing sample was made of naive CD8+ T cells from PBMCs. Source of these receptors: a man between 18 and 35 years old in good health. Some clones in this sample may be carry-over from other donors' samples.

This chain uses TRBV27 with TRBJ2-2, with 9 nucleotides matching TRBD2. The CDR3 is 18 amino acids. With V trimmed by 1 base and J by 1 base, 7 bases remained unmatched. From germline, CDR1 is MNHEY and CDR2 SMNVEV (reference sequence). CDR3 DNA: TGTGCCAGCAGTTTATACGCCGCGGGAGGGCGGAACACCGGGGAGCTGTTTTTT. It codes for CASSLYAAGGRNTGELFF.

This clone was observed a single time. CDR3 amino acids: CSATEAYEQYF. The CDR3 DNA follows: TGCAGCGCAACCGAGGCGTACGAGCAGTACTTC. The chain is built from TRBV29-1 and TRBJ2-7, with D unclear. The CDR3 is 11 residues long. Germline CDR1 is SQVTM and CDR2 is ANQGSEA. Trimming removed 7 bases from V and 4 bases from J, with 11 bases in between.

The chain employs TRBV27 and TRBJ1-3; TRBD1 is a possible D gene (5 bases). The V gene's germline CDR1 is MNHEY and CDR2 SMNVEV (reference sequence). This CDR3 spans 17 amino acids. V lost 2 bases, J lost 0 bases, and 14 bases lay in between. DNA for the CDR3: TGTGCCAGCAGTTTACGGGGCGACTTTAGCTCTGGAAACACCATATATTTT. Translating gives CASSLRGDFSSGNTIYF.

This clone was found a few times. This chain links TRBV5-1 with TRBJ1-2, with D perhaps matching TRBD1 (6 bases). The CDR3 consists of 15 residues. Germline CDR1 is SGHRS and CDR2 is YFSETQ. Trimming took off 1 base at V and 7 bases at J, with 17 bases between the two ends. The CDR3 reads CASSLIQGEKLGYTF. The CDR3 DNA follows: TGCGCCAGCAGCTTGATACAGGGAGAAAAACTTGGCTACACCTTC. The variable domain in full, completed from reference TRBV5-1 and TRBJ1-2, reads KAGVTQTPRYLIKTRGQQVTLSCSPISGHRSVSWYQQTPGQGLQFLFEYFSETQRNKGNFPGRFSGRQFSNSRSEMNVSTLELGDSALYLCASSLIQGEKLGYTFGSGTRLTVV.

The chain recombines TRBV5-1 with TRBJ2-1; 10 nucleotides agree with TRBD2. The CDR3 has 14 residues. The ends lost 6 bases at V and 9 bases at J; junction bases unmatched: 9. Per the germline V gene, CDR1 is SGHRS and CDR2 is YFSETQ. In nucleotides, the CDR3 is TGCGCCAGCAAAGCGGGAGGGGCTTCCGGTGAGCAGTTCTTC. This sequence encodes CASKAGGASGEQFF.

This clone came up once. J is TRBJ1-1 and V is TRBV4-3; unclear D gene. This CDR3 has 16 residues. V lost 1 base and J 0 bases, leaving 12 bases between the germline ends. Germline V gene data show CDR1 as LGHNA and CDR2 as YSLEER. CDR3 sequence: CASSQGPGVLNTEAFF. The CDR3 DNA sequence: TGCGCCAGCAGCCAAGGACCGGGCGTCCTGAACACTGAAGCTTTCTTT.

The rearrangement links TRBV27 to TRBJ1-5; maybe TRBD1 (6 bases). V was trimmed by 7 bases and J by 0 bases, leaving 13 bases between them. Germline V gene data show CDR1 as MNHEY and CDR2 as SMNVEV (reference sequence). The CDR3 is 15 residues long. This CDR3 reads CASNPTGYSNQPQHF. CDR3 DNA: TGTGCCAGCAACCCAACAGGGTATAGCAATCAGCCCCAGCATTTT.

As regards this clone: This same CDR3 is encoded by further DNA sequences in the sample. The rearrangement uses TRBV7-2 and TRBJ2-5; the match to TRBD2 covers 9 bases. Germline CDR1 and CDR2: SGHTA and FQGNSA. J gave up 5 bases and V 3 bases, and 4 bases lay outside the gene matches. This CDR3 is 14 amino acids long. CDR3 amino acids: CASSFGGRVETQYF. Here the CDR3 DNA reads TGTGCCAGCAGCTTTGGCGGGAGGGTGGAGACCCAGTACTTC.

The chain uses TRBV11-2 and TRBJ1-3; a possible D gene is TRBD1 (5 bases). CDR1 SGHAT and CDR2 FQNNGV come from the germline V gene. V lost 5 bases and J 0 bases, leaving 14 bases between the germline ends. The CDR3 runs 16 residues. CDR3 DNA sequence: TGTGCCAGCAGCCCACGACAGCAGAGCTCTGGAAACACCATATATTTT. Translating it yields CASSPRQQSSGNTIYF.

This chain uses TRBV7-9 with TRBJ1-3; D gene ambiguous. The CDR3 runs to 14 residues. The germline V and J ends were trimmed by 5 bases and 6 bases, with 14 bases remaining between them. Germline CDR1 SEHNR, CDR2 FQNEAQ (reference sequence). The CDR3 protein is CASSPSRSSNTIYF. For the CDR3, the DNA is TGTGCCAGCAGCCCATCCCGGAGTTCAAACACCATATATTTT. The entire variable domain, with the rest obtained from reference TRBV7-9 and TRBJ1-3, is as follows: DTGVSQNPRHKITKRGQNVTFRCDPISEHNRLYWYRQTLGQGPEFLTYFQNEAQLEKSRLLSDRFSAERPKGSFSTLEIQRTEQGDSAMYLCASSPSRSSNTIYFGEGSWLTVV.

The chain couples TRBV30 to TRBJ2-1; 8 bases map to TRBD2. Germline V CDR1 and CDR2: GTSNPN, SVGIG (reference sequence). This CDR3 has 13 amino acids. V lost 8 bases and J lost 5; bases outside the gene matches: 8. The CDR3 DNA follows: TGTGCCCAGGTACTAGCGGCCCACAATGAGCAGTTCTTC. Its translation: CAQVLAAHNEQFF.

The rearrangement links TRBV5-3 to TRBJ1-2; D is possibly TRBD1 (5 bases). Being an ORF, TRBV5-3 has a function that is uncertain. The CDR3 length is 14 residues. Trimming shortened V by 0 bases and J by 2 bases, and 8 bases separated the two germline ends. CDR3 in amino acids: CARSLVGRNYGYTF. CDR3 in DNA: TGTGCCAGAAGCTTGGTGGGGCGAAACTATGGCTACACCTTC.

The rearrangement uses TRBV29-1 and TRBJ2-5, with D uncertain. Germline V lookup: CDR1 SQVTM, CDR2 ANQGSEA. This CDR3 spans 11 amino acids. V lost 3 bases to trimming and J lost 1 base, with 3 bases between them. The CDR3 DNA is TGCAGCGTTGACACCCAAGAGACCCAGTACTTC. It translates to CSVDTQETQYF.

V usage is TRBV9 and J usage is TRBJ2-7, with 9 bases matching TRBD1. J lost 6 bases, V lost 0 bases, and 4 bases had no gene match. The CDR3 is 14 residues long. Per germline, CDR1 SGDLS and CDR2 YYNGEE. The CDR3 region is CASSVAGTGSEQYF. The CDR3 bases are TGTGCCAGCAGCGTAGCGGGGACAGGGAGCGAGCAGTACTTC.

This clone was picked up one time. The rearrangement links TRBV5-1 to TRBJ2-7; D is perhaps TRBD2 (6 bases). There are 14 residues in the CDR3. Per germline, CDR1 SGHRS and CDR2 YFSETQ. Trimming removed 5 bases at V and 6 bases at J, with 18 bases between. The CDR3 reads CASREEGYAGEQYF. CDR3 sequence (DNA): TGCGCCAGCAGAGAGGAGGGGTATGCCGGCGAGCAGTACTTC.

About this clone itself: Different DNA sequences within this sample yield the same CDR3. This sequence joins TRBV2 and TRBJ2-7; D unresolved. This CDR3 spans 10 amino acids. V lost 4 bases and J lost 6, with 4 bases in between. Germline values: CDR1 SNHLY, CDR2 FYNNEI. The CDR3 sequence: CASSVVEQYF. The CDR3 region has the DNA TGTGCCAGCAGTGTCGTCGAGCAGTACTTC.

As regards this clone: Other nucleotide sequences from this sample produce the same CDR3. The CDR3 nucleotides read TGTGCCAGTAGTATCCGGGGAGTAGACGAGCAGTACTTC. It translates to CASSIRGVDEQYF. The chain uses TRBV19 and TRBJ2-7; weak D call: TRBD2 (5 bases). The CDR3 is made up of 13 amino acids. Germline CDR1 LNHDA, CDR2 SQIVND (reference sequence). Trimming took off 3 bases at V and 5 bases at J, with 11 bases between the two ends.

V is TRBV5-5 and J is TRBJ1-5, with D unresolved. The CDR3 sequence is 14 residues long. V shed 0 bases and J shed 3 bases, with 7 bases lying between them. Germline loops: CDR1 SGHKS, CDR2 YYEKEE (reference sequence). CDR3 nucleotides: TGTGCCAGCAGCTTGGGTGTTGTCAATCAGCCCCAGCATTTT. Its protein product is CASSLGVVNQPQHF.

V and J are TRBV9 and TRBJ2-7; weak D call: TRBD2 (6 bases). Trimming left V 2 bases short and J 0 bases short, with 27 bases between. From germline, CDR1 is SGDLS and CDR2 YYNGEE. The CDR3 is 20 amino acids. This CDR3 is CASSVFRPSSIRDCSYEQYF. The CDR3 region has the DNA TGTGCCAGCAGCGTTTTCAGGCCATCATCTATTCGGGACTGCTCCTACGAGCAGTACTTC.

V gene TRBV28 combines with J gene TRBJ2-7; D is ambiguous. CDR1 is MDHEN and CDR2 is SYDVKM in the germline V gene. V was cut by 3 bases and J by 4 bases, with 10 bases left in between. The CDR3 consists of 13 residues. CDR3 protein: CASSFVRGYEQYF. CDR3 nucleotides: TGTGCCAGCAGTTTCGTTCGAGGATACGAGCAGTACTTC.

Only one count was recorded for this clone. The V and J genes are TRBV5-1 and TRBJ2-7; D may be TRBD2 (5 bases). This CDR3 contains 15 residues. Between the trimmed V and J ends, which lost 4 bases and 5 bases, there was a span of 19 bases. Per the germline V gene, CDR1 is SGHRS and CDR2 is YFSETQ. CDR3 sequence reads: CASSPSPDTTHEQYF. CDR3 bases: TGCGCCAGCAGCCCTAGCCCAGACACAACCCACGAGCAGTACTTC.

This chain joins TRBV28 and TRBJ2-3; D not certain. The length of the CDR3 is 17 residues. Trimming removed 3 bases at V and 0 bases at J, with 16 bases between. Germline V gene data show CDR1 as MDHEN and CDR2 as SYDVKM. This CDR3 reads CASSFPPYTPSTDTQYF. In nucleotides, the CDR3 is TGTGCCAGCAGTTTCCCCCCCTATACTCCGAGCACAGATACGCAGTATTTT.

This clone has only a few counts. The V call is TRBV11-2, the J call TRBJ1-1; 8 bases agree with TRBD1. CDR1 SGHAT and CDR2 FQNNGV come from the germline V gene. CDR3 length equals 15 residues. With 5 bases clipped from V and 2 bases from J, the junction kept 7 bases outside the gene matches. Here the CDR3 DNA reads TGTGCCAGCAGCCGATGGACAGGGCCCAACACTGAAGCTTTCTTT. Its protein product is CASSRWTGPNTEAFF.

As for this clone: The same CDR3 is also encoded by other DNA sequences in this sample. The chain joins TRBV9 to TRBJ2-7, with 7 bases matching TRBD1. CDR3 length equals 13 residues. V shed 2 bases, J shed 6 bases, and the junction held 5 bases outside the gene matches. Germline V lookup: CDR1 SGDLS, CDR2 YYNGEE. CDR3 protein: CASSVTGVGEQYF. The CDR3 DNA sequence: TGTGCCAGCAGCGTCACAGGGGTGGGCGAGCAGTACTTC.

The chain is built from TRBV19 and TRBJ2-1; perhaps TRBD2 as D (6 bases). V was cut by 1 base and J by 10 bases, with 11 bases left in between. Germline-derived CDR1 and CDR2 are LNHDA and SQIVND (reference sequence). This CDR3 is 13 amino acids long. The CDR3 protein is CASSIVASDEQFF. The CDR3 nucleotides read TGTGCCAGTAGTATAGTTGCTAGCGACGAGCAGTTCTTC.